This T cell receptor beta chain is from a study of blood T cell repertoires in COVID-19. Sequenced by immunoSEQ multiplex PCR; TCRdb stores in-frame clones only, minus some. The table has a few hundred thousand clones, 70% to 90% seen once. The V gene's germline CDR1 is LGHNA and CDR2 YNFKEQ. Deletions cut 2 bases from V and 0 bases from J, with 8 bases between. CDR3 length: 15 amino acids. The sequenced sample consisted of peripheral blood. This receptor was taken from a man between 45 and 60 years old with acute or convalescent COVID-19. The chain recombines TRBV4-2 with TRBJ2-1; D unclear. CDR3 coding DNA: TGTGCCAGCAGCCAAAACAGTAACTCCTACAATGAGCAGTTCTTC. This codes for CASSQNSNSYNEQFF.